This T cell receptor beta chain is from a study of Ad26.COV2.S vaccination and SARS-CoV-2 variants. The wider study: Dosing was one shot or two shots 56 days apart. Study observations and caveats: Reportedly, spike-specific CD8+ and CD4+ T cell responses achieved substantial breadth once vaccination had taken place.

Treatment meaning: some 19 received Ad26.COV2.S at low or high dose, single or two shots; about 5 received placebo; per-sample allocation not given. Day 63 after the first vaccine or placebo injection was the time point for sampling. This clone was observed a few times. Its antigen is unknown. Sequencing used immunoSEQ multiplex PCR; TCRdb keeps in-frame clones, though not all of them. This sample has 300,000 to 400,000 clones, with roughly 91% found just once. V dropped 8 bases and J dropped 5; count of bases not matched to a gene: 7. The CDR3 is 15 residues long. In germline, CDR1 is SEHNR, CDR2 FQNEAQ (reference sequence).

The genes are TRBV7-9 and TRBJ2-2, with 11 bases fitting TRBD2. This receptor was identified in a person aged 18 to 65 who received the Ad26.COV2.S COVID-19 vaccine or a placebo. Sequenced material: peripheral blood, taken in a trial of Ad26.COV2.S vaccine versus placebo. The CDR3 reads CASLFSGRATGELFF. CDR3 nucleotides: TGTGCCAGCCTCTTTAGCGGGAGGGCGACCGGGGAGCTGTTTTTT.